This T cell receptor beta chain comes out of a study of blood T cell repertoires in COVID-19. Across the study: From the United States, Italy and Spain came samples of acute and convalescent COVID-19. PBMCs, B-cell-depleted T cells, or T cells provided the cDNA or gDNA that made up the material.

Original analysis: Reference gene primer amplification yielded estimated nucleated cell counts. The table came from immunoSEQ multiplex PCR; TCRdb's copy has only in-frame clones and leaves some out. V and J calls and clone size are given by that table; D and trimming were obtained from the DNA. The sample records about 270,000 clones, 86% being singletons. This clone came up a few times. V lost 3 bases to trimming and J lost 4 bases, with 12 bases between them. The CDR3 spans 14 residues. Germline values: CDR1 KGHSH, CDR2 LQKENI. Material: peripheral blood. The chain carries TRBV18 and TRBJ1-2; D unresolved. This receptor was identified in a man in his forties with active or convalescent COVID-19. Here the CDR3 reads CASSPEGSPYGYTF. CDR3 sequence (DNA): TGTGCCAGCTCACCGGAGGGCAGTCCCTATGGCTACACCTTC.